This T cell receptor (beta chain) stems from a study of blood T cell repertoires in COVID-19. Study details: Donors in the United States, Italy and Spain gave samples during acute or convalescent COVID-19. The cDNA or gDNA used as material had been derived from T cells, B-cell-depleted T cells, or PBMCs.

Methods used by the authors: Cell counts per sample came from amplifying reference gene primers. Measured with immunoSEQ multiplex PCR; TCRdb has only the in-frame clones, and not every one. That table furnishes V, J and clone size, whereas the DNA furnished D and trimming. The sample has some 280,000 clones, about nine tenths seen once. This CDR3 has 14 residues. Germline lookup yields CDR1 LGHDT and CDR2 YNNKEL (reference sequence). Trimming cost V 4 bases and J 6 bases, with 14 bases left between them. The rearrangement joins TRBV3-1 (or the pseudogene TRBV3-2) to TRBJ2-3; D uncertain. The source is a woman younger than 45 with active or convalescent COVID-19. The sample was peripheral blood. DNA for the CDR3: TGTGCCAGCAGCCCTAGTAAGAGATGGGATACGCAGTATTTT. Translated: CASSPSKRWDTQYF.